This TCR beta chain originates from a study of radiotherapy plus CTLA-4 blockade in lung cancer. Study outcomes and limitations: Among blood TCR repertoires after radiotherapy plus ipilimumab, tumor-derived clones expanded.

The V end was cut by 2 bases, the J end by 9 bases, with 14 bases between. This CDR3 has 14 residues. Germline CDR1 and CDR2: LNHDA and SQIVND (reference sequence). Only in-frame clones appear in the TCRdb table, and some are missing; sequencing was by immunoSEQ multiplex PCR. The sample consists of just under 45,000 clones, 65% to 75% of them appearing once. This clone was recorded a few times. Its antigen is unidentified. V gene TRBV19 combines with J gene TRBJ2-1; D is ambiguous. The sequencing here drew on peripheral blood, taken from a patient treated with radiotherapy plus ipilimumab. This receptor was identified in a human donor with non-small cell lung cancer who had a partial response to radiotherapy plus ipilimumab. CDR3 DNA: TGTGCCAGTAGTATATTGCCCATGGAGAGTGAGCAGTTCTTC. Translated, it gives CASSILPMESEQFF.